This T cell receptor (beta chain) is drawn from a study of cytomegalovirus exposure and HLA in healthy donors. Whole-study context: There were about 86 million unique TCRs (from HLA-typed donors) in an early data release.

Study findings and constraints: A previous analysis found most TCR beta V segments productive roughly 90% or roughly 30% of the time. No immune exposure information besides CMV serostatus was available.

A remark on this clone: Its antigen is unidentified.

The PCR employed 60 Vbeta primers together with 13 Jbeta primers. Data came from immunoSEQ multiplex PCR; TCRdb stores just in-frame clones and leaves some out. This sample's clone table lists around 50,000 clones. The germline V gene has CDR1 SQVTM and CDR2 ANQGSEA. V dropped 6 bases and J dropped 4; count of bases not matched to a gene: 14. There are 15 residues in the CDR3. The TCR comes from a male donor in good health and CMV-seronegative. Material for sequencing was PBMCs. V and J are TRBV29-1 and TRBJ2-7; TRBD1 aligns across 8 bases. The CDR3 nucleotides are TGCAGCGTCCGATTCCGGGACAGGAATCAATACGAGCAGTACTTC. Translation gives CSVRFRDRNQYEQYF.